The next 3 T cell receptor beta chains were all read from a single sample in a study of blood T cell repertoires in COVID-19. Sequenced by immunoSEQ multiplex PCR; TCRdb stores in-frame clones only, minus some. The data show about 270,000 clones, with 70% to 90% seen just once and roughly 4.3% held by the top ten. The sequenced sample was PBMCs or T cells enriched from blood (not recorded which). These receptors all come from a woman under 40 with acute COVID-19.

The J gene is TRBJ2-1, the V gene TRBV6-5; TRBD2 aligns across 8 bases. The ends lost 10 bases at V and 5 bases at J; junction bases unmatched: 10. Germline values: CDR1 MNHEY, CDR2 SVGAGI. This CDR3 is built from 14 residues. Here the CDR3 reads CATASLAGHNEQFF. The CDR3 DNA sequence: TGTGCCACGGCGAGTCTAGCGGGTCACAATGAGCAGTTCTTC.

The rearrangement joins TRBV27 to TRBJ2-5, with 8 nucleotides matching TRBD2. Germline values: CDR1 MNHEY, CDR2 SMNVEV (reference sequence). Losses at the gene ends were 5 bases for V and 5 bases for J; bases not matched to a gene: 4. This CDR3 is built from 13 residues. CDR3 DNA sequence: TGTGCCAGCAGTCCCCGGGAGGGTGAGACCCAGTACTTC. Encoded protein: CASSPREGETQYF.

The rearrangement joins TRBV7-6 to TRBJ1-2, with 10 positions matching TRBD1. After removal of 2 bases from V and 5 bases from J, the junction contained 2 bases not matched to a gene. CDR3 length equals 14 residues. CDR1 SGHVS and CDR2 FNYEAQ come from the germline V gene. CDR3 sequence reads: CASSLLGQGYGYTF. The CDR3 DNA reads as TGTGCCAGCAGCTTACTGGGACAGGGGTATGGCTACACCTTC.